This entry describes one TCR beta chain. This specimen comes from a study of cytomegalovirus exposure and HLA in healthy donors. PCR amplification relied on 60 Vbeta primers (plus 13 Jbeta primers). Profiled with immunoSEQ multiplex PCR; TCRdb holds only in-frame clones, not every one. This sample has 110,000 to 150,000 clones, with approximately 73% found just once. The trim removed 4 bases at V and 3 bases at J, leaving 5 bases unmatched. The germline V gene encodes CDR1 SEHNR and CDR2 FQNEAQ (reference sequence). There are 15 residues in the CDR3. The chain uses TRBV7-9 and TRBJ1-2; the match to TRBD1 covers 10 bases. This clonotype originated in a human donor in good health. The source material was PBMCs. In nucleotides, the CDR3 is TGTGCCAGCAGCTCAGACAGGGGGCGATACTATGGCTACACCTTC. This sequence encodes CASSSDRGRYYGYTF.